A single sample gave rise to the 20 T cell receptor beta chains below, sequenced in a study of blood T cell repertoires in COVID-19. Sequencing was performed with immunoSEQ multiplex PCR; in TCRdb, only in-frame clones are kept and a portion is missing. The table shows roughly 340,000 clones, with around nine tenths occurring only once. Input material: peripheral blood. Receptor source: a woman between 18 and 30 years old who had recovered from COVID-19.

The chain carries TRBV5-1 and TRBJ1-1, with 7 nucleotides matching TRBD1. Germline V gene data show CDR1 as SGHRS and CDR2 as YFSETQ. Losses at the gene ends were 5 bases for V and 2 bases for J; bases not matched to a gene: 6. The CDR3 spans 14 residues. CDR3: CASRPRDSNTEAFF. CDR3 nucleotide sequence: TGCGCCAGCAGACCCCGGGACAGCAACACTGAAGCTTTCTTT.

The chain recombines TRBV11-3 with TRBJ2-3; 10 positions agree with TRBD2. CDR1 and CDR2 (germline): SGHNT, YENEEA. J gave up 0 bases and V 7 bases, and 7 bases lay outside the gene matches. This CDR3 comprises 16 residues. The CDR3 sequence is CASTGTSVSSTDTQYF. In DNA, the CDR3 is TGTGCCAGCACCGGGACTAGCGTTTCTAGCACAGATACGCAGTATTTT.

The genes are TRBV5-6 and TRBJ2-7, with D possibly matching TRBD1 (6 bases). Trimming took off 4 bases at V and 2 bases at J, with 16 bases between the two ends. Germline V gene lookup returns CDR1 SGHDT and CDR2 YYEEEE. This CDR3 region has 15 residues. The CDR3 region has the DNA TGTGCCAGCAGCCCTCCAGGGGCGAAAACCTACGAGCAGTACGTC. This translates into CASSPPGAKTYEQYV.

This clone appeared a single time. The chain carries TRBV7-2 and TRBJ2-1; D possibly corresponds to TRBD2 (6 bases). This CDR3 is 17 amino acids long. Trimming stripped 4 bases from V and 8 bases from J, with 24 bases between. Germline CDR1 is SGHTA and CDR2 is FQGNSA. The CDR3 nucleotides read TGTGCCAGCAGCTCCTGGAGGAGGGGACGGGGCCTAGATGAGCAGTTCTTC. This gives the protein CASSSWRRGRGLDEQFF.

This clone has a single count. The CDR3 reads CASSRRGRPSTDTQYF. CDR3 coding DNA: TGTGCCAGCAGTCGACGGGGGAGACCTAGCACAGATACGCAGTATTTT. The chain uses TRBV27 and TRBJ2-3, with a possible D match to TRBD2 (6 bases). The V end lost 5 bases, the J end lost 0 bases, and 15 bases lay between the germline ends. CDR3 length: 16 residues. Germline CDR1 MNHEY, CDR2 SMNVEV (reference sequence).

The J gene is TRBJ2-1, the V gene TRBV11-3; no reliable D call. With 8 bases removed from V and 4 bases from J, the gap between germline ends came to 9 bases. This CDR3 has 12 residues. Per germline, CDR1 SGHNT and CDR2 YENEEA. CDR3 sequence (DNA): TGTGCCAGCCAGTCCCGTTACAATGAGCAGTTCTTC. Translation gives CASQSRYNEQFF. The entire variable domain, with the rest obtained from reference TRBV11-3 and TRBJ2-1, is as follows: EAGVVQSPRYKIIEKKQPVAFWCNPISGHNTLYWYLQNLGQGPELLIRYENEEAVDDSQLPKDRFSAERLKGVDSTLKIQPAELGDSAVYLCASQSRYNEQFFGPGTRLTVL.

The rearrangement uses TRBV5-5 and TRBJ1-4, with 9 bases matching TRBD1. V shed 1 base and J 6 bases; nucleotides not matched to a gene: 4. Germline assignment: CDR1 SGHKS and CDR2 YYEKEE (reference sequence). This CDR3 comprises 15 residues. The CDR3 sequence: CASSLQGTGYEKLFF. For the CDR3, the DNA is TGTGCCAGCAGCTTGCAAGGGACAGGGTATGAAAAACTGTTTTTT.

The chain carries TRBV9 and TRBJ2-3; 9 bases line up with TRBD1. In germline, CDR1 is SGDLS, CDR2 YYNGEE. V dropped 0 bases and J dropped 6; count of bases not matched to a gene: 8. This CDR3 has 16 amino acids. The CDR3 DNA reads as TGTGCCAGCAGCGTAGTTCCAGGGACAGGGAAGGATACGCAGTATTTT. The encoded protein is CASSVVPGTGKDTQYF.

About this clone: Other DNA variants within this sample encode the same CDR3. The J gene is TRBJ1-5, the V gene TRBV11-2; D possibly corresponds to TRBD1 (5 bases). Germline V lookup: CDR1 SGHAT, CDR2 FQNNGV. The CDR3 is 14 amino acids. V dropped 1 base and J dropped 6 bases, with 10 bases sitting between them. The CDR3, as DNA: TGTGCCAGCAGCTTAGTCGGCAGGGCTCAGCCCCAGCATTTT. Translation: CASSLVGRAQPQHF.

This clone was seen only once. V and J are TRBV6-5 and TRBJ1-2; D unresolved. Per germline, CDR1 MNHEY and CDR2 SVGAGI. Trimming removed 6 bases at V and 0 bases at J, with 14 bases between. CDR3 size: 15 residues. The chain's CDR3 is CASRRTTQPNYGYTF. As DNA, the CDR3 is TGTGCCAGCAGGAGGACTACACAGCCTAACTATGGCTACACCTTC.

CDR3 nucleotides: TGTGCCAGCAGCTTAGTATCCCCAGGAGCGGGAGTCAGATACAATGAGCAGTTCTTC. As protein: CASSLVSPGAGVRYNEQFF. The chain uses TRBV11-3 and TRBJ2-1, with 8 bases that match TRBD2. V lost 1 base to trimming and J lost 4 bases; unmatched junction nucleotides: 15. The CDR3 has 19 residues. The germline CDR1 and CDR2 sequences are SGHNT and YENEEA.

The CDR3 loop reads CASSFRTGAENTIYF. For the CDR3, the DNA is TGTGCCAGCAGCTTCCGGACAGGGGCGGAAAACACCATATATTTT. This rearrangement joins TRBV7-2 to TRBJ1-3; 9 nucleotides agree with TRBD1. Per germline, CDR1 SGHTA and CDR2 FQGNSA. CDR3 length: 15 residues. Trimming cost V 3 bases and J 6 bases; bases outside gene matches: 6.

V is TRBV7-2 and J is TRBJ2-2; a possible D gene is TRBD1 (5 bases). The CDR3 runs to 13 residues. The germline gives CDR1 SGHTA, CDR2 FQGNSA. Trimming removed 3 bases from V and 5 bases from J, with 7 bases in between. The CDR3 here is CASSLGRTGELFF. DNA of the CDR3: TGTGCCAGCAGCTTGGGGCGGACCGGGGAGCTGTTTTTT.

This clone was observed a few times. V and J are TRBV19 and TRBJ2-3; 7 nucleotides agree with TRBD1. Germline lookup yields CDR1 LNHDA and CDR2 SQIVND (reference sequence). Trimming took 2 bases from V and 0 from J; bases not matched to a gene: 5. The CDR3 contains 16 residues. In DNA, the CDR3 is TGTGCCAGTAGTATAAGGACAGGTAGGAGCACAGATACGCAGTATTTT. Protein: CASSIRTGRSTDTQYF.

This clone appeared once. This sequence joins TRBV29-1 and TRBJ1-2; D gene ambiguous. The CDR3 runs to 12 residues. Trimming shortened V by 1 base and J by 12 bases, and 15 bases separated the two germline ends. The V gene's germline CDR1 is SQVTM and CDR2 ANQGSEA. The CDR3 spells CSVEVVGVANTF. The CDR3 bases are TGCAGCGTTGAAGTAGTCGGGGTGGCAAACACCTTC.

The chain recombines TRBV4-1 with TRBJ2-2; perhaps TRBD2 as D (6 bases). Trimming took off 2 bases at V and 6 bases at J, with 19 bases between the two ends. The CDR3 length is 17 residues. Germline CDR1 MGHRA, CDR2 YSYEKL. The CDR3 DNA reads as TGCGCCAGCAGCCAAAGGTTGGCGGGAAGATCGGCCGGGGAGCTGTTTTTT. This codes for CASSQRLAGRSAGELFF.

The chain employs TRBV25-1 and TRBJ1-2; TRBD1 aligns across 7 bases. Germline V lookup: CDR1 MGHDK, CDR2 SYGVNS. CDR3 length: 16 residues. The V gene end was trimmed by 4 bases and the J gene end by 3 bases; junction bases not matched to a gene: 11. For the CDR3, the DNA is TGTGCCAGCAGTGGACCGGGGACAGTCACTCACTATGGCTACACCTTC. Protein: CASSGPGTVTHYGYTF.

This chain connects TRBV24-1 to TRBJ2-2; 9 nucleotides line up with TRBD1. The CDR3 loop spans 14 amino acids. Germline CDR1 reads KGHDR; CDR2 reads SFDVKD. J was trimmed by 5 bases and V by 7 bases; bases with no gene match: 4. The CDR3 sequence: CATRGTGTTGELFF. CDR3 in DNA: TGTGCCACCAGAGGGACAGGGACGACCGGGGAGCTGTTTTTT.

The genes are TRBV7-2 and TRBJ1-5; D is ambiguous. The CDR3 has 13 amino acids. V was pared by 5 bases and J by 9 bases, with 14 bases between. CDR1 is SGHTA, CDR2 FQGNSA, per germline. The CDR3 is CASSLWPPSPQHF. Here the CDR3 DNA reads TGTGCCAGCAGCCTCTGGCCCCCCTCGCCCCAGCATTTT. The variable domain in full, with the rest retrieved from reference TRBV7-2 and TRBJ1-5, is GAGVSQSPSNKVTEKGKDVELRCDPISGHTALYWYRQSLGQGLEFLIYFQGNSAPDKSGLPSDRFSAERTGGSVSTLTIQRTQQEDSAVYLCASSLWPPSPQHFGDGTRLSIL.

This clone came up once. V usage is TRBV5-6 and J usage is TRBJ2-7; no firm D call. V was trimmed by 4 bases and J by 2 bases, leaving 10 bases between them. The CDR3 loop spans 13 amino acids. Germline V gene sequence: CDR1 SGHDT, CDR2 YYEEEE. The CDR3 region has the DNA TGTGCCAGCAGCCATGGGCCCGCCTACGAGCAGTACGTC. It yields the protein CASSHGPAYEQYV.